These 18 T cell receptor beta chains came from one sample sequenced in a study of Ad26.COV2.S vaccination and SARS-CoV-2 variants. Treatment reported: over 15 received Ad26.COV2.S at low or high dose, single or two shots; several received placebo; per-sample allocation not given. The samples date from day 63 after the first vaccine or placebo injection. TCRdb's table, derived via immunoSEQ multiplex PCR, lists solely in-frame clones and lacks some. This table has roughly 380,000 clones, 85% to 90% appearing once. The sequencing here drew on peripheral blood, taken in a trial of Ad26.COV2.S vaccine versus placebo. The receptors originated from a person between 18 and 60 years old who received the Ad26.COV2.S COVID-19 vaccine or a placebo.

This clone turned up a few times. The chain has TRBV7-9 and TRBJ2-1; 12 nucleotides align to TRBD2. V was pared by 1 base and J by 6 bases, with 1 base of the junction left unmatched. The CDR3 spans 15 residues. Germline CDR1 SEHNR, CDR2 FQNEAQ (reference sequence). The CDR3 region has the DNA TGTGCCAGCAGCTTAGGACTAGCGGGGGTCAATGAGCAGTTCTTC. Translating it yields CASSLGLAGVNEQFF.

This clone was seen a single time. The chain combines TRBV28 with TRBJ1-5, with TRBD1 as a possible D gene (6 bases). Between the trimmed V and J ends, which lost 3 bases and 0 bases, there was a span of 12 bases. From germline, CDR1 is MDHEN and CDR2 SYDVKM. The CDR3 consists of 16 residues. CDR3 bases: TGTGCCAGCAGTTTCCGGGACAATTATAGCAATCAGCCCCAGCATTTT. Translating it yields CASSFRDNYSNQPQHF. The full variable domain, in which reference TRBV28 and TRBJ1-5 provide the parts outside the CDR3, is DVKVTQSSRYLVKRTGEKVFLECVQDMDHENMFWYRQDPGLGLRLIYFSYDVKMKEKGDIPEGYSVSREKKERFSLILESASTNQTSMYLCASSFRDNYSNQPQHFGDGTRLSIL.

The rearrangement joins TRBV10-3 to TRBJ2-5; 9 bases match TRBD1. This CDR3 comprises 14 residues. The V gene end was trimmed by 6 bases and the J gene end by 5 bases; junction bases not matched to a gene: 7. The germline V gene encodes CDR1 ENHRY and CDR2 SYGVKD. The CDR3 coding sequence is TGTGCCATCAGGGGGACAGGGAGCTCGGAGACCCAGTACTTC. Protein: CAIRGTGSSETQYF.

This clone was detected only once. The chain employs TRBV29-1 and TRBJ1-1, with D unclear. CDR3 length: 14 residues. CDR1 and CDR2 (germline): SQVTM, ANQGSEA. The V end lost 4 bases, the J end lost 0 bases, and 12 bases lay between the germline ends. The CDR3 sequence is CSVGPTRVNTEAFF. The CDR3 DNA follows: TGCAGCGTTGGACCAACACGCGTGAACACTGAAGCTTTCTTT.

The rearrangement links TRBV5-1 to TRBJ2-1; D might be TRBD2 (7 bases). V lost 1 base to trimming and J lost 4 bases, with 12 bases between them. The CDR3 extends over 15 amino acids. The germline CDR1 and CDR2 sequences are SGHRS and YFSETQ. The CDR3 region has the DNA TGCGCCAGCAGCTTGCGGGCGGGGGCTTACAATGAGCAGTTCTTC. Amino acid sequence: CASSLRAGAYNEQFF.

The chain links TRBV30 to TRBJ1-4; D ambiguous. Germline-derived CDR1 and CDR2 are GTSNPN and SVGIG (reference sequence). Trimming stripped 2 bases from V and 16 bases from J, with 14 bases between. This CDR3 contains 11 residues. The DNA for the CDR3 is TGTGCCTGGAGTCTCGGGGTACAGAGGTTTTTT. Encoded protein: CAWSLGVQRFF.

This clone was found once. DNA for the CDR3: TGTGCCAGCAGCCCGTTTCGAGGGCAGGGCAGCTCCTACGAGCAGTACTTC. It encodes CASSPFRGQGSSYEQYF. J is TRBJ2-7 and V is TRBV7-8, with D perhaps TRBD1 or TRBD2 (5 bases each). Between the trimmed V and J ends, which lost 5 bases and 0 bases, there was a span of 20 bases. The germline V gene encodes CDR1 SGHVS and CDR2 FQNEAQ. The CDR3 is 17 amino acids.

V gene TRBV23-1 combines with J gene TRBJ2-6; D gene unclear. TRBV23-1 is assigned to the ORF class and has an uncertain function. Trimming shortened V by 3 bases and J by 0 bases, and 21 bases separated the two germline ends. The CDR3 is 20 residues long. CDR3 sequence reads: CASSQPAPWASSSGANVLTF. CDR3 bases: TGCGCCAGCAGTCAGCCGGCCCCATGGGCGTCTAGCTCTGGGGCCAACGTCCTGACTTTC.

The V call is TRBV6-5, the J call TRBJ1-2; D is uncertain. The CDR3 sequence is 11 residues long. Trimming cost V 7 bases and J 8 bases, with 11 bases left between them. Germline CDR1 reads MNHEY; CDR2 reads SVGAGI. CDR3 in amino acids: CASIFAGGYTF. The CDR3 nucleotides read TGTGCCAGCATTTTTGCCGGGGGCTACACCTTC.

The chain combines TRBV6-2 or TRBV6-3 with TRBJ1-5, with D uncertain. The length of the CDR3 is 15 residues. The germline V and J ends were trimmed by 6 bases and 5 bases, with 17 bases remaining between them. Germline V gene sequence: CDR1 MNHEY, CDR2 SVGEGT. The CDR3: CASSQPGLEDQPQHF. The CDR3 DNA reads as TGTGCCAGCAGCCAACCGGGCTTGGAAGATCAGCCCCAGCATTTT.

CDR3 nucleotides: TGTGCCAGCAACCGGGGACTAGCGGGGGTAGAGACCCAGTACTTC. This encodes CASNRGLAGVETQYF. The J gene is TRBJ2-5, the V gene TRBV3-1 (or the pseudogene TRBV3-2); 14 bases agree with TRBD2. CDR1 is LGHDT, CDR2 YNNKEL, per germline (reference sequence). This CDR3 is 15 amino acids long. Losses at the gene ends were 7 bases for V and 4 bases for J; bases not matched to a gene: 5.

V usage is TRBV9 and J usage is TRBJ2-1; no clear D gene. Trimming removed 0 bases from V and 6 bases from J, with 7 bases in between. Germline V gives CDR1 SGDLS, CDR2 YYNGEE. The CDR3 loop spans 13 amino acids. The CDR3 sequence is CASSVGLPNEQFF. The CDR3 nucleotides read TGTGCCAGCAGCGTAGGTCTCCCCAATGAGCAGTTCTTC.

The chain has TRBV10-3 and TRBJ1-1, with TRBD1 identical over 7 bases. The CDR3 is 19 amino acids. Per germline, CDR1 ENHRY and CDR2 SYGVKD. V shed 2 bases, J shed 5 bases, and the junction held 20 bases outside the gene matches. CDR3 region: CAISEPLATGRGSGTEAFF. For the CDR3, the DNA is TGTGCCATCAGTGAGCCGCTAGCGACAGGGAGGGGTAGTGGTACTGAAGCTTTCTTT.

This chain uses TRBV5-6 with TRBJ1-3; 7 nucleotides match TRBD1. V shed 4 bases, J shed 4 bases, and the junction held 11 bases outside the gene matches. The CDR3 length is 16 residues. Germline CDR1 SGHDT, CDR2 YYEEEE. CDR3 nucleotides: TGTGCCAGCAGCCGATATGACAGGGTGGGAGGAAACACCATATATTTT. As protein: CASSRYDRVGGNTIYF.

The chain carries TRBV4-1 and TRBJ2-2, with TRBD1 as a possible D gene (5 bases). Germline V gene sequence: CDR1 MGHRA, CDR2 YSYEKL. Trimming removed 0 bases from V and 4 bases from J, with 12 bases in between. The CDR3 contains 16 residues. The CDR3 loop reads CASSQEVGLGTGELFF. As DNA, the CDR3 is TGCGCCAGCAGCCAAGAGGTGGGGCTGGGCACCGGGGAGCTGTTTTTT.

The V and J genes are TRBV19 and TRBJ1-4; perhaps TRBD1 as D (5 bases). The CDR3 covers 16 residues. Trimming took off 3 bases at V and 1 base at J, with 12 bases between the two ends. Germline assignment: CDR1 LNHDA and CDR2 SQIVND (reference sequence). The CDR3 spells CASSITGRETNEKLFF. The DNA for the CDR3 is TGTGCCAGTAGTATCACGGGGCGCGAAACTAATGAAAAACTGTTTTTT.

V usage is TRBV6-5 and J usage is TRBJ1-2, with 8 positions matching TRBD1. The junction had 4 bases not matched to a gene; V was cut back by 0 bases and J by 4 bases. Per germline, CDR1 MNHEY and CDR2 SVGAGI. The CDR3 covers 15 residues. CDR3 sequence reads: CASSYSPGQGYGYTF. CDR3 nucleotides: TGTGCCAGCAGTTACTCCCCCGGACAGGGCTATGGCTACACCTTC.

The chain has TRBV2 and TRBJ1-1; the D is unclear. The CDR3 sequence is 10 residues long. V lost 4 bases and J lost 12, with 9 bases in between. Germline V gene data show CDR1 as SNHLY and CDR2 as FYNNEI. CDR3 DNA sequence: TGTGCCAGCAGTGGAGGGAATCCTTTCTTT. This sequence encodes CASSGGNPFF. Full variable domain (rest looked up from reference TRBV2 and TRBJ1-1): EPEVTQTPSHQVTQMGQEVILRCVPISNHLYFYWYRQILGQKVEFLVSFYNNEISEKSEIFDDQFSVERPDGSNFTLKIRSTKLEDSAMYFCASSGGNPFFGQGTRLTVV.